This T cell receptor (beta chain) emerged from a study of blood T cell repertoires in COVID-19. Study details: From the United States, Italy and Spain came samples of acute and convalescent COVID-19. The cDNA or gDNA used as material had been derived from T cells, B-cell-depleted T cells, or PBMCs.

J was trimmed by 9 bases and V by 6 bases; bases with no gene match: 6. The CDR3 length is 12 residues. Germline V gene lookup returns CDR1 SGHRS and CDR2 YFSETQ. Original processing notes: Counts of nucleated cells, estimated from reference gene primer amplification, were obtained. Assay: immunoSEQ multiplex PCR; the TCRdb copy retains only in-frame clones and omits some. V, J and clone size are those of that table, while D and trimming were read from the DNA. The table lists about 380,000 clones, less than 85% of them singletons. The chain employs TRBV5-1 and TRBJ1-1, with 9 nucleotides matching TRBD1. This receptor was taken from a woman between 18 and 30 years old with acute or convalescent COVID-19. Sample: peripheral blood. Here the CDR3 DNA reads TGCGCCAGCACCTTAGACAGGGGGAAAGCTTTCTTT. It encodes CASTLDRGKAFF.